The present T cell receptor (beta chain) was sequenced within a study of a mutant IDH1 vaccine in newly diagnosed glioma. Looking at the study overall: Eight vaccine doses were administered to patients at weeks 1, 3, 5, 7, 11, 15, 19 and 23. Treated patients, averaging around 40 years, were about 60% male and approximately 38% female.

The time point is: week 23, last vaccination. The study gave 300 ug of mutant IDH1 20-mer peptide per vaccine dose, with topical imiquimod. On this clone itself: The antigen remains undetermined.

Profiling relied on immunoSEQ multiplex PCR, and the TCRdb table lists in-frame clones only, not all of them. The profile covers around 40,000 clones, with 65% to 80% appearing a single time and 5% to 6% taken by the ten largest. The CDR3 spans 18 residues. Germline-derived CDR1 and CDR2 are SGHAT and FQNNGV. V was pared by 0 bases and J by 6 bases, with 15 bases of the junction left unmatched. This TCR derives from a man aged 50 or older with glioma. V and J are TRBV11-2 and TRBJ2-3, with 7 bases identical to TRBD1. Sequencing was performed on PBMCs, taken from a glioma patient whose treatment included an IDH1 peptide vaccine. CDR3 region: CASSLDPPGGASMDTQYF. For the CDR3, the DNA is TGTGCCAGCAGCTTAGATCCCCCAGGGGGTGCGTCGATGGATACGCAGTATTTT.